The present entry profiles one TCR beta chain with its context. The record originates from a study of T-cell memory formation after mild COVID-19. TCRdb reprocessed the 5' RACE reads via MiXCR and lists one record per CDR3 protein. The table includes approximately 350,000 distinct CDR3 sequences, around 27% detected once. This CDR3 spans 19 amino acids. Germline CDR1 SEHNR, CDR2 FQNEAQ (reference sequence). The junction had 19 bases not matched to a gene; V was cut back by 8 bases and J by 3 bases. The gene calls are TRBV7-9 and TRBJ1-1; 12 bases line up with TRBD1. The receptor comes from an adult woman who had mild COVID-19 (a few samples of this study predate the infection). Cell type and time point are not known. Sequenced sample: PBMCs or a T cell subset sorted from them (not recorded which). CDR3 bases: TGTGCCAGCCAACGCCGGGTAAGGGACAGGGGGCTGGTGGACACTGAAGCTTTCTTT. Translation gives CASQRRVRDRGLVDTEAFF.